This T cell receptor beta chain was recorded in a study of blood T cell repertoires in COVID-19. Some clones are missing from TCRdb's copy, which holds only in-frame ones; the method was immunoSEQ multiplex PCR. The repertoire consists of 150,000 or so clones, with about four fifths occurring once and the leading ten covering almost 8.5%. CDR1 and CDR2 from the germline V gene are MNHEY and SMNVEV (reference sequence). The CDR3 runs to 15 residues. The V gene end was trimmed by 6 bases and the J gene end by 5 bases; junction bases not matched to a gene: 5. V usage is TRBV27 and J usage is TRBJ2-3; 13 bases agree with TRBD2. The sample consisted of peripheral blood. The source of this sequence is a woman aged 70-85 years with acute or convalescent COVID-19. The CDR3 loop reads CASSFRTSGRDTQYF. The CDR3 DNA reads as TGTGCCAGCAGCTTCAGGACTAGCGGGAGAGATACGCAGTATTTT.